Below are 21 T cell receptor beta chains sequenced from a single sample in a study of CD8+ T cells in alopecia areata. Extraction and reverse transcription of RNA yielded cDNA as the sequencing template. Profiling relied on immunoSEQ multiplex PCR, and the TCRdb table lists in-frame clones only, not all of them. The sample consists of hundreds of thousands of clones, 67% of them appearing once. The sequencing used CD4+ T cells sorted from blood, collected at week 0. Receptors were obtained from a human donor with alopecia areata.

The CDR3 protein is CASSPVGDRDSYEQYF. DNA of the CDR3: TGTGCCAGCAGCCCAGTCGGGGACAGGGACTCCTACGAGCAGTACTTC. V is TRBV5-6 and J is TRBJ2-7; TRBD1 aligns across 9 bases. The V and J ends lost 4 bases and 0 bases, in that order; junction bases with no gene match: 8. This CDR3 contains 16 residues. The V gene's germline CDR1 is SGHDT and CDR2 YYEEEE.

Points on this clone: Different DNA sequences within this sample yield the same CDR3. V gene TRBV9 combines with J gene TRBJ2-6, with D unclear. V dropped 0 bases and J dropped 0 bases, with 4 bases sitting between them. The CDR3 spans 15 residues. Per the germline V gene, CDR1 is SGDLS and CDR2 is YYNGEE. This chain's CDR3 is CASSVGGSGANVLTF. CDR3 bases: TGTGCCAGCAGCGTAGGAGGCTCTGGGGCCAACGTCCTGACTTTC.

The chain joins TRBV29-1 to TRBJ1-1, with TRBD1 matching 9 bases. V lost 1 base to trimming and J lost 0 bases; unmatched junction nucleotides: 6. This CDR3 has 16 residues. Germline values: CDR1 SQVTM, CDR2 ANQGSEA. The CDR3 loop reads CSVEGPRDRVNTEAFF. Written as DNA, the CDR3 is TGCAGCGTTGAAGGGCCCCGGGACAGGGTGAACACTGAAGCTTTCTTT.

V usage is TRBV7-9 and J usage is TRBJ2-3, with D possibly being TRBD1 (6 bases). The V and J ends lost 6 bases and 6 bases respectively, with 19 bases between them. The germline V gene has CDR1 SEHNR and CDR2 FQNEAQ (reference sequence). This CDR3 spans 15 amino acids. The CDR3 DNA reads as TGTGCCAGCAGGGCCACAGGGTCCCCGCAGGATACGCAGTATTTT. Residues: CASRATGSPQDTQYF.

A word on this clone: This sample includes further DNA sequences coding for the same CDR3. V usage is TRBV30 and J usage is TRBJ2-3; D call uncertain. CDR3 length: 11 amino acids. From germline, CDR1 is GTSNPN and CDR2 SVGIG (reference sequence). Trimming stripped 2 bases from V and 6 bases from J, with 6 bases between. Here the CDR3 reads CAWSRSDTQYF. CDR3 coding DNA: TGTGCCTGGAGTCGGTCGGATACGCAGTATTTT. The whole variable domain, remainder taken from reference TRBV30 and TRBJ2-3, is SQTIHQWPATLVQPVGSPLSLECTVEGTSNPNLYWYRQAAGRGLQLLFYSVGIGQISSEVPQNLSASRPQDRQFILSSKKLLLSDSGFYLCAWSRSDTQYFGPGTRLTVL.

The chain combines TRBV30 with TRBJ2-1, with 7 bases identical to TRBD2. The CDR3 has 14 residues. CDR1 GTSNPN and CDR2 SVGIG come from the germline V gene (reference sequence). V gave up 4 bases and J gave up 4 bases; unmatched junction bases: 7. This chain's CDR3 is CAWNSGRGYNEQFF. In nucleotides, the CDR3 is TGTGCCTGGAACAGCGGGCGGGGGTACAATGAGCAGTTCTTC.

This clone was recorded a few times. CDR3 residues: CASSLDLDSSYNEQFF. The CDR3 nucleotides read TGTGCCAGCAGCTTAGATTTGGACTCCTCCTACAATGAGCAGTTCTTC. This chain joins TRBV11-2 and TRBJ2-1; D is perhaps TRBD2 (5 bases). Germline CDR1 SGHAT, CDR2 FQNNGV. CDR3 length: 16 residues. V dropped 0 bases and J dropped 0 bases, with 9 bases sitting between them.

As to this clone: This CDR3 is also generated by other DNA sequences in the sample. The chain uses TRBV30 and TRBJ2-7; TRBD1 might be the D (6 bases). The CDR3 is 11 residues long. The V end lost 4 bases, the J end lost 4 bases, and 8 bases lay between the germline ends. CDR1 is GTSNPN and CDR2 is SVGIG in the germline V gene (reference sequence). In DNA form, the CDR3 reads TGTGCCTGGACCAGGGGTTACGAGCAGTACTTC. Amino acids: CAWTRGYEQYF.

The chain joins TRBV4-2 to TRBJ2-1, with 8 positions matching TRBD2. With V trimmed by 4 bases and J by 0 bases, 5 bases remained unmatched. Germline assignment: CDR1 LGHNA and CDR2 YNFKEQ. This CDR3 is built from 16 residues. CDR3 residues: CASSRRRGASYNEQFF. The CDR3 DNA sequence: TGTGCCAGCAGCCGTCGGCGGGGGGCCTCCTACAATGAGCAGTTCTTC.

A word on this clone: The identical CDR3 is also encoded by other nucleotide sequences in the sample. The V and J genes are TRBV9 and TRBJ2-1; D remains ambiguous. Germline-derived CDR1 and CDR2 are SGDLS and YYNGEE. The CDR3 spans 13 residues. V was clipped by 0 bases and J by 4 bases, with 5 bases between them. The CDR3 protein is CASSVAGYNEQFF. CDR3 DNA: TGTGCCAGCAGCGTAGCTGGTTACAATGAGCAGTTCTTC.

The chain recombines TRBV5-6 with TRBJ2-5; D may match TRBD1 or TRBD2 (5 bases each). The CDR3 has 13 amino acids. Germline assignment: CDR1 SGHDT and CDR2 YYEEEE. V gave up 4 bases and J gave up 5 bases, with 12 bases separating them. In DNA, the CDR3 is TGTGCCAGCAGCCCTGACTGGGGGGAGACCCAGTACTTC. Translated, it gives CASSPDWGETQYF.

The chain combines TRBV10-3 with TRBJ1-2, with TRBD1 matching 8 bases. Trimming removed 2 bases from V and 5 bases from J; junction bases left unmatched: 4. CDR3 length: 14 residues. Germline V gene sequence: CDR1 ENHRY, CDR2 SYGVKD. This CDR3 is CAISEGQGNYGYTF. CDR3 DNA: TGTGCCATCAGTGAGGGACAGGGAAATTATGGCTACACCTTC.

This sequence joins TRBV30 and TRBJ2-1, with 9 bases matching TRBD2. This CDR3 spans 12 amino acids. Germline lookup yields CDR1 GTSNPN and CDR2 SVGIG (reference sequence). The V segment lost 5 bases and the J segment 8 bases; nucleotides outside the gene matches: 4. The DNA of the CDR3 is TGTGCCTGGGCGGGGGGGCGTCATGAGCAGTTCTTC. The encoded protein is CAWAGGRHEQFF. Combining the CDR3 with reference TRBV30 and TRBJ2-1 gives the whole variable domain SQTIHQWPATLVQPVGSPLSLECTVEGTSNPNLYWYRQAAGRGLQLLFYSVGIGQISSEVPQNLSASRPQDRQFILSSKKLLLSDSGFYLCAWAGGRHEQFFGPGTRLTVL.

This clone turned up a few times. This chain links TRBV2 with TRBJ1-4, with D uncertain. The germline V gene has CDR1 SNHLY and CDR2 FYNNEI. This CDR3 is 14 amino acids long. V was shortened by 0 bases and J by 5 bases, with 7 bases between the two germline ends. CDR3 DNA: TGTGCCAGCAGTGAAGCGGCGGCAAATGAAAAACTGTTTTTT. It translates to CASSEAAANEKLFF.

The rearrangement links TRBV30 to TRBJ2-5; a possible D gene is TRBD1 (5 bases). The CDR3 length is 15 residues. V lost 0 bases to trimming and J lost 3 bases, with 14 bases between them. Germline V gene sequence: CDR1 GTSNPN, CDR2 SVGIG (reference sequence). The CDR3 loop is CAWSVRRQLEETQYF. The DNA of the CDR3 is TGTGCCTGGAGTGTACGACGACAGCTCGAAGAGACCCAGTACTTC.

This chain links TRBV4-3 with TRBJ1-5, with no clear D. The CDR3 spans 16 residues. CDR1 and CDR2 (germline): LGHNA, YSLEER. Trimming stripped 0 bases from V and 4 bases from J, with 13 bases between. The CDR3: CASSQDGNTANQPQHF. CDR3 in DNA: TGCGCCAGCAGCCAAGATGGGAACACTGCGAATCAGCCCCAGCATTTT.

The rearrangement links TRBV29-1 to TRBJ1-5, with D unresolved. Per the germline V gene, CDR1 is SQVTM and CDR2 is ANQGSEA. The CDR3 has 12 amino acids. Trimming left V 4 bases short and J 0 bases short, with 4 bases between. CDR3 loop: CSVGFSNQPQHF. In DNA, the CDR3 is TGCAGCGTTGGGTTTAGCAATCAGCCCCAGCATTTT.

J is TRBJ2-2 and V is TRBV4-1; D is unresolved. The CDR3 runs to 16 residues. The germline CDR1 and CDR2 sequences are MGHRA and YSYEKL. Trimming left V 5 bases short and J 0 bases short, with 13 bases between. CDR3 nucleotide sequence: TGCGCCAGCAGCTTCAACTCCCAGCCGAACACCGGGGAGCTGTTTTTT. Amino acid sequence: CASSFNSQPNTGELFF.

V and J are TRBV7-2 and TRBJ1-6; D gene uncertain. Germline V gene data show CDR1 as SGHTA and CDR2 as FQGNSA. This CDR3 contains 14 residues. Trimming left V 1 base short and J 7 bases short, with 8 bases between. CDR3 residues: CASSLELFNSPLHF. DNA of the CDR3: TGTGCCAGCAGCTTAGAACTTTTCAATTCACCCCTCCACTTT.

This chain joins TRBV6-5 and TRBJ1-5; no firm D call. Trimming left V 0 bases short and J 9 bases short, with 9 bases between. The length of the CDR3 is 13 residues. The germline CDR1 and CDR2 sequences are MNHEY and SVGAGI. CDR3 bases: TGTGCCAGCAGTTACTCAGGGTTCTGGCCCCAGCATTTT. Protein product: CASSYSGFWPQHF.

The chain uses TRBV29-1 and TRBJ2-5; perhaps TRBD1 as D (6 bases). The CDR3 loop spans 12 amino acids. V was clipped by 4 bases and J by 5 bases, with 11 bases between them. Germline V gene sequence: CDR1 SQVTM, CDR2 ANQGSEA. In DNA form, the CDR3 reads TGCAGCGTTGCCAGGGGCGACGAGACCCAGTACTTC. Translation gives CSVARGDETQYF.